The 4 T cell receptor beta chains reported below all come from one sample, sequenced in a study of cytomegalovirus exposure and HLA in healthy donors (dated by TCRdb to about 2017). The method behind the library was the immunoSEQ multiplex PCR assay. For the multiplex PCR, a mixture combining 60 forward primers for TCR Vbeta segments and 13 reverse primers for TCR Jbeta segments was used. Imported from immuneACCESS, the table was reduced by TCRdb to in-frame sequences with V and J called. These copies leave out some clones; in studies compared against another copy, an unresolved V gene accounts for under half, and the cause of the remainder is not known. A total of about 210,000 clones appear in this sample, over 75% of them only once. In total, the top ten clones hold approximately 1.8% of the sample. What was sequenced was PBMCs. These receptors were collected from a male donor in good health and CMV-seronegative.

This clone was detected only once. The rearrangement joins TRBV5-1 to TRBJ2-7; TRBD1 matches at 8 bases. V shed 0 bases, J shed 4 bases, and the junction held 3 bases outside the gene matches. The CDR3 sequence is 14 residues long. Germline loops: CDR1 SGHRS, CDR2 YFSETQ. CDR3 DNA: TGCGCCAGCAGCTTGGCAGGGGGCAAGTACGAGCAGTACTTC. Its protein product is CASSLAGGKYEQYF.

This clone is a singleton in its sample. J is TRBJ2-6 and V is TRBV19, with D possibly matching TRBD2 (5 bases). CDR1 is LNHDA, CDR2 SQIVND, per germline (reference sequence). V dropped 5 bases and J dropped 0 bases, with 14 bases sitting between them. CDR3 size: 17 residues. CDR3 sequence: CASSWRAQSSGANVLTF. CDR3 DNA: TGTGCCAGTAGTTGGCGGGCCCAGAGCTCTGGGGCCAACGTCCTGACTTTC.

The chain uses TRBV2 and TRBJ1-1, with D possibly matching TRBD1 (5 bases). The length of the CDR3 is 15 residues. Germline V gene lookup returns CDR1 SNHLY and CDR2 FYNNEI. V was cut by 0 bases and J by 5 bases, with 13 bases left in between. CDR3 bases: TGTGCCAGCAGTGAAGCGCCAGCGGGGGAAACTGAAGCTTTCTTT. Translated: CASSEAPAGETEAFF.

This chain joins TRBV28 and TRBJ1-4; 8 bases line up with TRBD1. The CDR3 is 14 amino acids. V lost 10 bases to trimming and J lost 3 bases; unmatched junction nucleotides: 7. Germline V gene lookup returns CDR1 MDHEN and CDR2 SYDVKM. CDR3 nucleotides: TGTGCCATCACAGGGGGGGGTTCTAATGAAAAACTGTTTTTT. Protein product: CAITGGGSNEKLFF.